The clone carrying this T cell receptor beta chain was counted a single time. The germline gives CDR1 SGHTA, CDR2 FQGNSA. The CDR3 covers 11 residues. V dropped 2 bases and J dropped 5 bases, with 3 bases sitting between them. In the PCR, 60 Vbeta and 13 Jbeta primers were used. Sequenced by immunoSEQ multiplex PCR; TCRdb stores in-frame clones only, minus some. The sample shows under 150,000 clones, about 80% of them seen only once. This sample was included in a study of cytomegalovirus exposure and HLA in healthy donors. The specimen sequenced was PBMCs. The rearrangement joins TRBV7-2 to TRBJ2-5, with D uncertain. The TCR comes from a man aged 18-30 years in good health and CMV-seronegative. CDR3 DNA sequence: TGTGCCAGCAGCTTACTCGAGACCCAGTACTTC. Translation: CASSLLETQYF.